The present TCR beta chain was sequenced within a study of blood T cell repertoires in COVID-19. Study at large: Specimens from acute and convalescent COVID-19 originated in the United States, Italy and Spain.

How the authors handled the data: The assay estimated nucleated cells by amplifying reference gene primers. Produced via immunoSEQ multiplex PCR; TCRdb's table is partial and in-frame only. That table is the source of V, J and clone size, and D and trimming were worked out from the DNA. Here the sample spans tens of thousands of clones, about 77% being singletons. Seattle patients were enrolled during active infection and followed longitudinally. The CDR3 has 16 amino acids. After removal of 0 bases from V and 2 bases from J, the junction contained 5 bases not matched to a gene. Germline-derived CDR1 and CDR2 are KGHSH and LQKENI. This clone was recorded only once.

The specimen sequenced was peripheral blood. The chain has TRBV18 and TRBJ2-5; TRBD1 agrees at 8 bases. The TCR sequence derives from a man aged 70 or older with COVID-19, enrolled during active disease. The CDR3: CASSPPAGGLQETQYF. CDR3 DNA: TGTGCCAGCTCACCACCGGCAGGGGGCCTACAAGAGACCCAGTACTTC.